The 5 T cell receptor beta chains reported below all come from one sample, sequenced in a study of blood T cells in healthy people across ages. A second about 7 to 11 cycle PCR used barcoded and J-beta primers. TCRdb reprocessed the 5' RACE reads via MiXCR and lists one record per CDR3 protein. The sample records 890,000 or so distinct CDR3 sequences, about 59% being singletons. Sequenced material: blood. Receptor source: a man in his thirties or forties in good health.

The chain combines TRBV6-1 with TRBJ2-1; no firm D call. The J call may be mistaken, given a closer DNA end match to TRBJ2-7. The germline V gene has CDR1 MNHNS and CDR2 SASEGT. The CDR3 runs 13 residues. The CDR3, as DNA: TGTGCCAGCAGATGGACCGAACACTACGAGCAGTACTTC. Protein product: CASRWTEHYEQYF.

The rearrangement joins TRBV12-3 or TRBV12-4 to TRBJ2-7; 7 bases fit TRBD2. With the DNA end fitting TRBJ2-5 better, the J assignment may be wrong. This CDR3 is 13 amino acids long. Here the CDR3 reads CASSHGGMGTQYF. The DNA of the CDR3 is TGTGCCAGCAGCCACGGGGGGATGGGGACCCAGTACTTC.

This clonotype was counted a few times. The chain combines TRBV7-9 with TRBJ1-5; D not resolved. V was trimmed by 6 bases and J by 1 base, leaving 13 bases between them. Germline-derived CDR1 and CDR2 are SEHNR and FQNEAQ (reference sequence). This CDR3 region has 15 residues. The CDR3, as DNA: TGTGCCAGCAGTACTGGACGGGAAAGCAATCAGCCCCAGCATTTT. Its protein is CASSTGRESNQPQHF.

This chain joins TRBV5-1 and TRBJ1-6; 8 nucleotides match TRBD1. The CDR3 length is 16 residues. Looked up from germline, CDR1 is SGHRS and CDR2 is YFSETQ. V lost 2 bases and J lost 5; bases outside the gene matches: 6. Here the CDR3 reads CASSLRPGQDNSPLHF. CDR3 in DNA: TGCGCCAGCAGCTTACGACCGGGACAGGATAATTCACCCCTCCACTTT.

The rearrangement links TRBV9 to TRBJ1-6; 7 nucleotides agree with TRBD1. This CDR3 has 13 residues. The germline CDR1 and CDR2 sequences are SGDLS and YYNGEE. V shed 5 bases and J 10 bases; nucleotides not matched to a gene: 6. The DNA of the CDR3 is TGTGCCAGCAGTGGGGACAGAAGGTCACCCCTCCACTTT. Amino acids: CASSGDRRSPLHF.